These 20 T cell receptor beta chains were sequenced from one sample in a study of CD8+ T cells in alopecia areata. In each case, RNA was isolated and then reverse transcribed into cDNA as the sequencing template. TCRdb's table, derived via immunoSEQ multiplex PCR, lists solely in-frame clones and lacks some. The sample lists over 85,000 clones, around 44% occurring once. The sequencing input was CD4+ T cells sorted from blood. The receptors were sampled from a human donor with alopecia areata.

The table lists this clone with a few counts. This sequence joins TRBV19 and TRBJ2-7; TRBD1 aligns across 7 bases. Germline CDR1 reads LNHDA; CDR2 reads SQIVND (reference sequence). With V trimmed by 8 bases and J by 2 bases, 9 bases remained unmatched. The CDR3 length is 14 residues. In DNA, the CDR3 is TGTGCCAGTTCCCGAGCCGGACAGGCCTACGAGCAGTACTTC. Amino acid sequence: CASSRAGQAYEQYF.

This clone was observed a handful of times. The chain is built from TRBV29-1 and TRBJ1-3; weak D call: TRBD1 (5 bases). CDR3 length: 12 residues. CDR1 is SQVTM and CDR2 is ANQGSEA in the germline V gene. V gave up 8 bases and J gave up 2 bases, with 10 bases separating them. DNA for the CDR3: TGCAGCTCGAGGGGAGCTGGAAACACCATATATTTT. It yields the protein CSSRGAGNTIYF.

This clone was seen more than once but under ten times. The rearrangement joins TRBV28 to TRBJ2-3, with 7 bases aligning to TRBD2. Germline CDR1 reads MDHEN; CDR2 reads SYDVKM. V shed 6 bases, J shed 7 bases, and the junction held 22 bases outside the gene matches. This CDR3 comprises 18 residues. The CDR3 bases are TGTGCCAGCAGCCGAGCGGGGCTCCGGGATCAGCGCCCCTATACGCAGTATTTT. It is translated as CASSRAGLRDQRPYTQYF. Full variable domain (remainder filled in from reference TRBV28 and TRBJ2-3): DVKVTQSSRYLVKRTGEKVFLECVQDMDHENMFWYRQDPGLGLRLIYFSYDVKMKEKGDIPEGYSVSREKKERFSLILESASTNQTSMYLCASSRAGLRDQRPYTQYFGPGTRLTVL.

This clone was seen a handful of times. The chain carries TRBV6-5 and TRBJ2-2; D is unresolved. The V and J ends lost 10 bases and 0 bases respectively, with 9 bases between them. Looked up from germline, CDR1 is MNHEY and CDR2 is SVGAGI. The CDR3 sequence is 13 residues long. The CDR3 spells CATAGANTGELFF. In DNA, the CDR3 is TGTGCCACCGCTGGGGCGAACACCGGGGAGCTGTTTTTT.

The sample holds a few counts of this clone. The V gene is TRBV4-3, the J gene TRBJ2-1; D ambiguous. Germline lookup yields CDR1 LGHNA and CDR2 YSLEER. This CDR3 contains 15 residues. The V end was cut by 3 bases, the J end by 8 bases, with 17 bases between. The DNA of the CDR3 is TGCGCCAGCAGCCATTCGGGTGGCTTTGGATATGAGCAGTTCTTC. Its protein product is CASSHSGGFGYEQFF.

The CDR3, as DNA: TGCGCCAGCAGCCAGGGAGGGGGGGTATTGCAGCCCCAGCATTTT. This translates into CASSQGGGVLQPQHF. J is TRBJ1-5 and V is TRBV4-1; tentatively, D is TRBD1 (6 bases). V was cut by 3 bases and J by 7 bases, with 16 bases left in between. The germline V gene encodes CDR1 MGHRA and CDR2 YSYEKL. The CDR3 spans 15 residues.

This chain links TRBV11-3 with TRBJ2-5, with 13 bases aligning to TRBD2. Trimming at V came to 2 bases and at J to 6 bases, leaving 12 bases not matched to a gene. In germline, CDR1 is SGHNT, CDR2 YENEEA. The CDR3 loop spans 18 amino acids. CDR3 nucleotides: TGTGCCAGCAGCTTATTAACTAGCGGGAGGGGCGCTCGGAAGACCCAGTACTTC. It encodes CASSLLTSGRGARKTQYF.

This clone was counted a few times. The rearrangement links TRBV6-6 to TRBJ1-2, with a possible D match to TRBD1 (5 bases). The CDR3 has 12 amino acids. Trimming cost V 4 bases and J 8 bases, with 11 bases left between them. Germline V gene data show CDR1 as MNHNY and CDR2 as SVGAGI (reference sequence). The CDR3 reads CASSLGVGGYTF. The CDR3 region has the DNA TGTGCCAGCAGTTTAGGGGTAGGGGGCTACACCTTC.

The gene calls are TRBV2 and TRBJ1-2, with D perhaps matching TRBD1 (5 bases). Trimming removed 9 bases from V and 3 bases from J, with 5 bases in between. The CDR3 has 10 amino acids. The germline V gene has CDR1 SNHLY and CDR2 FYNNEI. The CDR3 protein is CARQDYGYTF. The CDR3 DNA sequence: TGTGCCAGACAGGACTATGGCTACACCTTC.

The J gene is TRBJ1-4, the V gene TRBV5-1; D ambiguous. The CDR3 consists of 15 residues. Trimming left V 4 bases short and J 0 bases short, with 10 bases between. Looked up from germline, CDR1 is SGHRS and CDR2 is YFSETQ. CDR3 DNA: TGCGCCAGCAGCGTGAGTGCCGCAACTAATGAAAAACTGTTTTTT. Encoded protein: CASSVSAATNEKLFF.

The genes are TRBV29-1 and TRBJ2-3; D gene uncertain. The ends were cut back, 0 bases at V and 9 bases at J, with 7 bases in the middle. CDR1 and CDR2 from the germline V gene are SQVTM and ANQGSEA. The CDR3 runs to 11 residues. Here the CDR3 DNA reads TGCAGCGTTGAAGATCCAGGAACGCAGTATTTT. Translating gives CSVEDPGTQYF.

This clone was seen a few times. The gene calls are TRBV28 and TRBJ2-3; either TRBD1 or TRBD2 may fit D (6 bases each). Germline V gene lookup returns CDR1 MDHEN and CDR2 SYDVKM. This CDR3 has 15 amino acids. V lost 6 bases and J 1 base, leaving 14 bases between the germline ends. CDR3 coding DNA: TGTGCCAGCAGCCACCCCGGGGGCGGCACAGATACGCAGTATTTT. Amino acid sequence: CASSHPGGGTDTQYF.

This sequence joins TRBV19 and TRBJ2-3; D is undetermined. The germline V gene has CDR1 LNHDA and CDR2 SQIVND (reference sequence). V was pared by 4 bases and J by 0 bases, with 11 bases between. The CDR3 extends over 15 amino acids. The CDR3: CASSTAYSSTDTQYF. In nucleotides, the CDR3 is TGTGCCAGTAGTACCGCCTATTCTAGCACAGATACGCAGTATTTT.

The chain combines TRBV4-3 with TRBJ2-5; a possible D gene is TRBD2 (6 bases). Trimming cost V 1 base and J 2 bases, with 11 bases left between them. The CDR3 totals 15 residues. Germline V gene data show CDR1 as LGHNA and CDR2 as YSLEER. CDR3 bases: TGCGCCAGCAGCCAAGGGAGGGGAGTTCAAGAGACCCAGTACTTC. Protein: CASSQGRGVQETQYF.

Judged by abundance, this clone is medium-sized (0.01 to 0.1%). This chain links TRBV4-1 with TRBJ2-1, with 16 bases that match TRBD2. Germline CDR1 and CDR2: MGHRA and YSYEKL. The CDR3 sequence is 19 residues long. V shed 4 bases, J shed 0 bases, and the junction held 6 bases outside the gene matches. The CDR3: CASSRPGLAGGSSYNEQFF. The DNA of the CDR3 is TGCGCCAGCAGCCGCCCGGGACTAGCGGGAGGGAGCTCCTACAATGAGCAGTTCTTC.

This clone was seen a few times. This chain joins TRBV7-8 and TRBJ2-7; perhaps TRBD1 as D (5 bases). This CDR3 contains 14 residues. Trimming removed 4 bases from V and 0 bases from J, with 10 bases in between. Germline loops: CDR1 SGHVS, CDR2 FQNEAQ. This CDR3 is CASSSDSSSYEQYF. The CDR3 nucleotides read TGTGCCAGCAGCTCCGACAGCAGCTCCTACGAGCAGTACTTC.

Points on this clone: Within the sample, other DNA sequences also encode this same CDR3. This chain joins TRBV29-1 and TRBJ1-5; D is unresolved. The CDR3 runs to 15 residues. V shed 6 bases and J shed 2 bases, with 17 bases lying between them. Germline V gene sequence: CDR1 SQVTM, CDR2 ANQGSEA. CDR3: CSVADGLLGNQPQHF. The DNA of the CDR3 is TGCAGCGTAGCGGACGGTTTATTGGGCAATCAGCCCCAGCATTTT.

The chain joins TRBV19 to TRBJ1-6; TRBD1 aligns across 7 bases. The ends lost 5 bases at V and 7 bases at J; junction bases unmatched: 11. The V gene's germline CDR1 is LNHDA and CDR2 SQIVND (reference sequence). The CDR3 has 16 residues. CDR3 sequence reads: CASSGTGQTPNSPLHF. As DNA, the CDR3 is TGTGCCAGTAGTGGGACGGGACAGACCCCGAATTCACCCCTCCACTTT.

This clone was counted a few times. The chain employs TRBV28 and TRBJ2-5; D tentatively fits TRBD1 or TRBD2 (5 bases each). Germline V gene data show CDR1 as MDHEN and CDR2 as SYDVKM. The CDR3 has 14 residues. Trimming took off 5 bases at V and 1 base at J, with 11 bases between the two ends. The CDR3 DNA reads as TGTGCCAGCAGTAACCACGGGGCCCAAGAGACCCAGTACTTC. Amino acid sequence: CASSNHGAQETQYF.

V is TRBV20-1 and J is TRBJ2-7; D remains ambiguous. Trimming removed 4 bases from V and 3 bases from J, with 7 bases in between. The CDR3 consists of 11 residues. From germline, CDR1 is DFQATT and CDR2 SNEGSKA (reference sequence). CDR3 DNA sequence: TGCAGTGCTACCTTGATCTACGAGCAGTACTTC. Protein sequence: CSATLIYEQYF.